Listed below are T cell receptor beta chains from one sample, sequenced in a study of blood T cells in healthy people across ages. Each CDR3 protein gets one entry after TCRdb re-called the 5' RACE reads with MiXCR. The sample has about 620,000 distinct CDR3 sequences, around a fifth seen once; the top ten hold 3.5% to 4%. Sequencing was done on a sample of blood. These receptors were obtained from a man in his 70s in good health. CDR3s include the opening cysteine and the closing phenylalanine or tryptophan. The D gene is left open where the match is weak. The listing skips clone size in some rows; elsewhere it reads once, few, many or a size class.

D: .
V: TRBV3-1
J: TRBJ2-7
size: few
DNA: TGTGCCAGCAGCCAAGTCCCACCTACCTCCTCCTACGAGCAGTACTTC
CDR3: CASSQVPPTSSYEQYF

D: TRBD1
V: TRBV7-6
J: TRBJ2-1
size: .
DNA: TGTGCCAGCAGCTACGGGACAGGGGGCATCTATGAGCAGTTCTTC
CDR3: CASSYGTGGIYEQFF

D: .
V: TRBV2
J: TRBJ2-1
size: .
DNA: TGTGCCAGCAGTGAAGAAGGGGTCTCCTACAATGAGCAGTTCTTC
CDR3: CASSEEGVSYNEQFF

D: TRBD1
V: TRBV5-1
J: TRBJ2-5
size: many
DNA: TGCGCCAGCAGCGCCGGGACAGCACAAGAGACCCAGTACTTC
CDR3: CASSAGTAQETQYF

D: .
V: TRBV18
J: TRBJ2-5
size: .
DNA: TGTGCCAGCTCACCACGGGCAGGGATGTCAGAGACCCAGTACTTC
CDR3: CASSPRAGMSETQYF

D: TRBD1
V: TRBV15
J: TRBJ2-3
size: .
DNA: TGTGCCACCAGCTTACGGACAGGGAGCACAGATACGCAGTATTTT
CDR3: CATSLRTGSTDTQYF

D: .
V: TRBV20-1
J: TRBJ2-1
size: few
DNA: TGCCCAGGGGAGGGAGCATACAATGAGCAGTTCTTC
CDR3: CPGEGAYNEQFF

D: TRBD1
V: TRBV20-1
J: TRBJ2-5
size: few
DNA: TGCAGTGCTAGACGCCGGGACAGGGGCGGACAAGAGACCCAGTACTTC
CDR3: CSARRRDRGGQETQYF

D: .
V: TRBV6-2/TRBV6-3
J: TRBJ1-2
size: few
DNA: TGTGCCAGCAGACCAAGCCGCGGGACCGCCGGTGGAGGCTATGGCTACACCTTC
CDR3: CASRPSRGTAGGGYGYTF

D: TRBD1
V: TRBV28
J: TRBJ1-5
size: .
DNA: TGTGCCTGCAGTTCCGGAGACAGGGGCGTCGCGTTGACCGCGCAGCCCCAGCATTTT
CDR3: CACSSGDRGVALTAQPQHF

D: .
V: TRBV20-1
J: TRBJ2-7
size: .
DNA: TGCAGTGCAAAGACCCTAGCCTCCAACTACGAGCAGTACTTC
CDR3: CSAKTLASNYEQYF

D: .
V: TRBV12-3/TRBV12-4
J: TRBJ1-2
size: .
DNA: TGTGCCAGCAGTTTAGTACATGGAGGCAGGGGCCCCAATAACTATGGCTACACCTTC
CDR3: CASSLVHGGRGPNNYGYTF

D: .
V: TRBV20-1
J: TRBJ2-3
size: .
DNA: TGCAGTGCGAGCGCGAGGACCACAGATACGCAGTATTTT
CDR3: CSASARTTDTQYF

D: .
V: TRBV10-2
J: TRBJ2-7
size: few
DNA: TGCGCCAGCAGTGGGGGGGGCCCTATATACGAGCAGTACTTC
CDR3: CASSGGGPIYEQYF

D: TRBD2
V: TRBV20-1
J: TRBJ2-1
size: .
DNA: TGCAGTGCTTTCGGACTAGCGGGGGGAGACAATGAGCAGTTCTTC
CDR3: CSAFGLAGGDNEQFF

D: .
V: TRBV18
J: TRBJ2-5
size: .
DNA: TGTGCCAGCTCACCACACGGCCAGGTGGGGCGGACCCAGTACTTC
CDR3: CASSPHGQVGRTQYF

D: TRBD1
V: TRBV6-2/TRBV6-3
J: TRBJ2-6
size: few
DNA: TGTGCCAGCAGACGCCAGATCCAGGGGGCTGGGGCCAACGTCCTGACTTTC
CDR3: CASRRQIQGAGANVLTF

D: .
V: TRBV29-1
J: TRBJ2-1
size: many
DNA: TGCAGCGTGTTGACAGGGGAGGGCTCCTACAATGAGCAGTTCTTC
CDR3: CSVLTGEGSYNEQFF

D: .
V: TRBV7-2
J: TRBJ1-5
size: .
DNA: TGTGCCAGCAGCTTTGACATCGATCAGCCCCAGCATTTT
CDR3: CASSFDIDQPQHF

D: .
V: TRBV10-3
J: TRBJ2-1
size: .
DNA: TGTGCCACCGAGGGCAGCTCCTACAATGAGCAGTTCTTC
CDR3: CATEGSSYNEQFF

D: TRBD2
V: TRBV5-1
J: TRBJ2-7
size: many
DNA: TGCGCCAGCAGCCCTAGACTAGCGGGAGTAAACGAGCAGTACTTC
CDR3: CASSPRLAGVNEQYF

D: .
V: TRBV27
J: TRBJ2-5
size: .
DNA: TGTGCCACGTCCGGGGCGGGTCGGGAGACCCAGTACTTC
CDR3: CATSGAGRETQYF

D: .
V: TRBV21-1
J: TRBJ1-5
size: few
DNA: TGTGCCACCAGCAAAGTTAGAGCCCTGGGGCCCCAGCATTTT
CDR3: CATSKVRALGPQHF

D: .
V: TRBV28
J: TRBJ1-4
size: few
DNA: TGTGCCAGCAGTCCCTACAAATTCGGGGGCTGGGGGGAAAAACTGTTTTTT
CDR3: CASSPYKFGGWGEKLFF

D: .
V: TRBV20-1
J: TRBJ2-7
size: many
DNA: TGCAGTGCTATCTCCTACGAGCAGTACTTC
CDR3: CSAISYEQYF

D: .
V: TRBV9
J: TRBJ2-2
size: few
DNA: TGTGCCAGCAGCGCCCGGGCCTACACCGGGGAGCTGTTTTTT
CDR3: CASSARAYTGELFF

D: TRBD2
V: TRBV29-1
J: TRBJ2-1
size: many
DNA: TGCAGCGTTGAAACAAGGTCTAGCGGGGGAAATGAGCAGTTCTTC
CDR3: CSVETRSSGGNEQFF

D: TRBD1
V: TRBV28
J: TRBJ2-5
size: many
DNA: TGTGCCAGCAGTTTAGGGACAGGGTACCAAGAGACCCAGTACTTC
CDR3: CASSLGTGYQETQYF

D: TRBD2
V: TRBV18
J: TRBJ2-2
size: .
DNA: TGTGCCAGCTCACCACTGCTAGCGGGGTACACCGGGGAGCTGTTTTTT
CDR3: CASSPLLAGYTGELFF

D: TRBD2
V: TRBV6-6
J: TRBJ2-4
size: .
DNA: TGTGCCAGCAGTTCCACTGGAAGCGGGAGGATTCAGTACTTC
CDR3: CASSSTGSGRIQYF

D: .
V: TRBV11-2
J: TRBJ1-5
size: .
DNA: TGTGCCAGCAGCTTAGATCGCGGAAATCAGCCCCAGCATTTT
CDR3: CASSLDRGNQPQHF

D: TRBD2
V: TRBV5-1
J: TRBJ2-1
size: few
DNA: TGCGCCAGCAGCGATCTAGCGGGAGGACCCTCCACTCGGCAGTTCTTC
CDR3: CASSDLAGGPSTRQFF

D: TRBD2
V: TRBV20-1
J: TRBJ2-1
size: few
DNA: TGCAGTGCTACCCCACTAGCGAGAGGGAACAATGAGCAGTTCTTC
CDR3: CSATPLARGNNEQFF

D: TRBD1
V: TRBV6-6
J: TRBJ2-5
size: .
DNA: TGTGCCAGCAGACCAGGGACAGGGGGGAGACAAGGGCAGTACTTC
CDR3: CASRPGTGGRQGQYF

D: .
V: TRBV29-1
J: TRBJ2-7
size: few
DNA: TGCAGCGTTGAAGAATACGGCGGATCCTACGAGCAGTACTTC
CDR3: CSVEEYGGSYEQYF

D: TRBD2
V: TRBV11-2
J: TRBJ2-5
size: .
DNA: TGTGCCAGCAGCTTAGAAGATCGTGGCGGGGGGGAGACCCAGTACTTC
CDR3: CASSLEDRGGGETQYF

D: .
V: TRBV3-1
J: TRBJ2-1
size: .
DNA: TGTGCCAGCAGCCAAGAGGGCTCCCTCAATGAGCAGTTCTTC
CDR3: CASSQEGSLNEQFF

D: .
V: TRBV18
J: TRBJ2-3
size: few
DNA: TGTGCCAGCTCCTTACAACAGATTCAGAGCACAGATACGCAGTATTTT
CDR3: CASSLQQIQSTDTQYF

D: .
V: TRBV21-1
J: TRBJ1-1
size: few
DNA: TGTGCCAGCAGCAAAGGAGGACAGGACACTGAAGCTTTCTTT
CDR3: CASSKGGQDTEAFF

D: TRBD2
V: TRBV18
J: TRBJ2-1
size: .
DNA: TGTGCCAGCTCAAATGGACTAGCGACCGTGAATGAGCAGTTCTTC
CDR3: CASSNGLATVNEQFF

D: .
V: TRBV9
J: TRBJ2-2
size: few
DNA: TGTGCCAGCAGCGTAGAAGTCACCGGGGAGCTGTTTTTT
CDR3: CASSVEVTGELFF

D: .
V: TRBV11-1
J: TRBJ2-2
size: many
DNA: TGTGCCAGCAGCCCCTCGGACGCCGGGGAGCTGTTTTTT
CDR3: CASSPSDAGELFF

D: TRBD1
V: TRBV7-3
J: TRBJ2-5
size: few
DNA: TGTGCCAGCAGTCGAACAGGGGGCGCAAGGGAGACCCAGTACTTC
CDR3: CASSRTGGARETQYF